Below, 22 T cell receptor beta chains from the same sample are listed, as sequenced in a study of identical twins (dated by TCRdb to 2016 to 2017). The library came from 5' RACE. The instrument given in TCRdb is Illumina HiSeq 2000. TCRdb itself trimmed the public reads at Q25 with fastp, ran MiXCR and retained productive beta chains. Every CDR3 protein is listed once, alongside the most common genes and DNA of its rows. Counted in this sample were around 1.7 million distinct CDR3 sequences; around 33% of them appeared once. Approximately 0.25% of the sample belongs to the ten largest clones. Sequencing was performed on cord blood. These receptor sequences come from a newborn girl in good health.

This clonotype was recorded a few times. This rearrangement joins TRBV9 to TRBJ2-3, with TRBD2 identical over 10 bases. The CDR3 contains 14 residues. Unmatched junction bases numbered 2, after V lost 1 base and J lost 6 bases. Germline V CDR1 and CDR2: SGDLS, YYNGEE. CDR3 DNA sequence: TGTGCCAGCAGCGTAAGCGGGAGGGGCGATACGCAGTATTTT. Translated: CASSVSGRGDTQYF.

The sample holds one count of this clonotype. The rearrangement joins TRBV27 to TRBJ1-5; TRBD1 is a possible D gene (5 bases). The ends were cut back, 3 bases at V and 9 bases at J, with 18 bases in the middle. From germline, CDR1 is MNHEY and CDR2 SMNVEV (reference sequence). This CDR3 comprises 15 residues. CDR3 nucleotide sequence: TGTGCCAGCAGTTTCGGCGGCGGGACTACCCGGCCCCAGCATTTT. Translating gives CASSFGGGTTRPQHF.

This clonotype showed up just a few times. The chain links TRBV28 to TRBJ2-1; the match to TRBD2 covers 9 bases. The CDR3 consists of 19 residues. J gave up 0 bases and V 6 bases, and 15 bases lay outside the gene matches. Germline V gene lookup returns CDR1 MDHEN and CDR2 SYDVKM. The CDR3 is CASSRDVSAGGPSYNEQFF. CDR3 nucleotides: TGTGCCAGCAGCCGCGATGTCAGCGCGGGAGGGCCCTCCTACAATGAGCAGTTCTTC.

On this clonotype itself: At one end the junction does not follow the germline gene, possibly because of a read error. The rearrangement links TRBV20-1 to TRBJ1-5, with D maybe TRBD1 (5 bases). Germline loops: CDR1 DFQATT, CDR2 SNEGSKA (reference sequence). There are 15 residues in the CDR3. The CDR3 DNA reads TGCAATGCTAGCCCCACAGCGGGGGAAGGGCAGCCCCAGCATTTT. Translated, it gives CNASPTAGEGQPQHF.

This clonotype came up a few times. CDR3 coding DNA: TGCAGTGCTATCGGACAGGGCCAAGAGACCCAGTACTTC. As protein: CSAIGQGQETQYF. The rearrangement uses TRBV20-1 and TRBJ2-5, with 8 bases matching TRBD1. Germline-derived CDR1 and CDR2 are DFQATT and SNEGSKA (reference sequence). This CDR3 region has 13 residues. The J segment lost 1 base and the V segment lost 4 bases, leaving 2 bases of the junction unmatched.

V is TRBV9 and J is TRBJ2-5; perhaps TRBD1 as D (5 bases). This CDR3 is 15 amino acids long. V lost 0 bases to trimming and J lost 11 bases, with 20 bases between them. Germline assignment: CDR1 SGDLS and CDR2 YYNGEE. The CDR3 DNA follows: TGTGCCAGCAGCGTAGCGGGTTGGCCAGGGAATGAGCAGTACTTC. Translated: CASSVAGWPGNEQYF.

This chain links TRBV10-3 with TRBJ2-5, with TRBD2 matching over 9 bases. The J call may be mistaken, given a closer DNA end match to TRBJ2-7. Germline V gene data show CDR1 as ENHRY and CDR2 as SYGVKD. CDR3 length: 13 amino acids. The CDR3 spells CAISGGLAGEQYF. For the CDR3, the DNA is TGTGCCATCAGTGGGGGACTAGCCGGCGAGCAGTACTTC.

This clonotype was detected ten times or more. The genes are TRBV7-9 and TRBJ2-1; D unclear. The CDR3 is made up of 15 amino acids. Germline CDR1 reads SEHNR; CDR2 reads FQNEAQ (reference sequence). Trimming took 4 bases from V and 3 from J, leaving 13 bases between them. The CDR3 protein is CASSSVRHLYNEQFF. CDR3 DNA sequence: TGTGCCAGCAGCTCCGTCAGGCACCTCTACAATGAGCAGTTCTTC. The full variable domain, with the rest looked up from reference TRBV7-9 and TRBJ2-1, is DTGVSQNPRHKITKRGQNVTFRCDPISEHNRLYWYRQTLGQGPEFLTYFQNEAQLEKSRLLSDRFSAERPKGSFSTLEIQRTEQGDSAMYLCASSSVRHLYNEQFFGPGTRLTVL.

This clonotype was detected only a few times. The chain is built from TRBV27 and TRBJ2-1; no clear D gene. Per the germline V gene, CDR1 is MNHEY and CDR2 is SMNVEV (reference sequence). Trimming removed 2 bases at V and 3 bases at J, with 11 bases between. The CDR3 is 15 residues long. In nucleotides, the CDR3 is TGTGCCAGCAGTTTAGCCAGTCCCTACTACAATGAGCAGTTCTTC. The encoded protein is CASSLASPYYNEQFF.

V and J are TRBV4-1 and TRBJ2-7, with a possible D match to TRBD2 (5 bases). V lost 1 base to trimming and J lost 5 bases, with 12 bases between them. Germline loops: CDR1 MGHRA, CDR2 YSYEKL. This CDR3 is 14 amino acids long. The CDR3 nucleotides read TGCGCCAGCAGCCAAGTCGGGGTAACCGACGAGCAGTACTTC. Encoded protein: CASSQVGVTDEQYF.

Comment on this clonotype: A clone one base away is much larger, so this may be a read error. The chain employs TRBV7-2 and TRBJ2-3, with 8 nucleotides matching TRBD2. The CDR3 sequence is 15 residues long. CDR1 SGHTA and CDR2 FQGNSA come from the germline V gene. Trimming at V came to 2 bases and at J to 4 bases, leaving 5 bases not matched to a gene. The CDR3 reads CASSLRPAGADTQYF. CDR3 bases: TGTGCCAGCAGCTTAAGGCCAGCGGGAGCAGATACGCAGTATTTT.

The chain carries TRBV20-1 and TRBJ1-2; D is uncertain. This CDR3 has 11 residues. V lost 2 bases and J lost 5, with 6 bases in between. CDR1 is DFQATT, CDR2 SNEGSKA, per germline (reference sequence). CDR3 coding DNA: TGCAGTGCTAGACGGCCTTATGGCTACACCTTC. Encoded protein: CSARRPYGYTF.

This chain links TRBV20-1 with TRBJ1-5; D is undetermined. Germline V gene sequence: CDR1 DFQATT, CDR2 SNEGSKA (reference sequence). The CDR3 loop spans 14 amino acids. Trimming shortened V by 3 bases and J by 4 bases, and 13 bases separated the two germline ends. DNA for the CDR3: TGCAGTGCTAGGCCGGGAGCTACAAATCAGCCCCAGCATTTT. Translating gives CSARPGATNQPQHF.

The sample holds a few counts of this clonotype. This chain connects TRBV2 to TRBJ2-7; TRBD2 agrees at 13 bases. The CDR3 loop spans 16 amino acids. The germline V gene has CDR1 SNHLY and CDR2 FYNNEI. The trim removed 3 bases at V and 4 bases at J, leaving 6 bases unmatched. DNA for the CDR3: TGTGCCAGCAGTGAGTATCCACTAGCGGGAGGGTACGAGCAGTACTTC. Amino acid sequence: CASSEYPLAGGYEQYF.

The table lists this clonotype with a few counts. This chain connects TRBV12-3 or TRBV12-4 to TRBJ1-2; 7 bases map to TRBD1. The junction had 14 bases not matched to a gene; V was cut back by 6 bases and J by 4 bases. The CDR3 is made up of 16 amino acids. The CDR3 reads CASSRRGAGQLYGYTF. DNA of the CDR3: TGTGCCAGCAGCCGTCGTGGGGCGGGACAGCTCTATGGCTACACCTTC.

In this sample, this clonotype turned up a few times. The rearrangement links TRBV28 to TRBJ2-7; 7 nucleotides align to TRBD1. Trimming removed 7 bases from V and 3 bases from J; junction bases left unmatched: 9. The CDR3 contains 14 residues. The germline V gene encodes CDR1 MDHEN and CDR2 SYDVKM. CDR3 in DNA: TGTGCCAGCAACATGATGACAGGGAACTACGAGCAGTACTTC. Residues: CASNMMTGNYEQYF.

This clonotype was picked up a small number of times. The chain couples TRBV7-2 to TRBJ2-1, with D possibly being TRBD2 (5 bases). V was trimmed by 0 bases and J by 6 bases, leaving 9 bases between them. The germline gives CDR1 SGHTA, CDR2 FQGNSA. The CDR3 is 14 amino acids. The CDR3 coding sequence is TGTGCCAGCAGCTTAGCACTAGAGCCCAATGAGCAGTTCTTC. This codes for CASSLALEPNEQFF.

The V and J genes are TRBV7-9 and TRBJ2-1; D remains unclear. Looked up from germline, CDR1 is SEHNR and CDR2 is FQNEAQ (reference sequence). Trimming took off 2 bases at V and 3 bases at J, with 20 bases between the two ends. CDR3 length: 18 residues. The CDR3: CASSLYRLVAIVYNEQFF. The CDR3 nucleotides read TGTGCCAGCAGCTTATACCGCCTAGTCGCTATCGTCTACAATGAGCAGTTCTTC.

This clonotype was detected a few times. This chain connects TRBV18 to TRBJ2-5; no definite D call. Trimming pared 2 bases from V and 1 base from J, leaving 8 bases between. Germline loops: CDR1 KGHSH, CDR2 LQKENI. The CDR3 loop spans 14 amino acids. The DNA of the CDR3 is TGTGCCAGCTCACCAGTTCAGGCCCAAGAGACCCAGTACTTC. Its translation is CASSPVQAQETQYF.

In its sample, this clonotype was seen a few times. The gene calls are TRBV24-1 and TRBJ1-2; no clear D gene. Looked up from germline, CDR1 is KGHDR and CDR2 is SFDVKD. The V and J ends lost 3 bases and 7 bases respectively, with 14 bases between them. CDR3 length: 14 residues. The CDR3 loop reads CATSDNTGLCGYTF. CDR3 in DNA: TGTGCCACCAGTGATAACACGGGATTATGTGGCTACACCTTC.

A note on this clonotype: With a much larger clone just one base away, this may be a read error. The chain combines TRBV2 with TRBJ2-5; 10 bases match TRBD2. The V gene's germline CDR1 is SNHLY and CDR2 FYNNEI. The CDR3 spans 17 residues. The CDR3 sequence is CASSEALLAGVQETRYF. In nucleotides, the CDR3 is TGTGCCAGCAGTGAAGCGCTTCTAGCGGGGGTACAAGAGACCCGGTACTTC.

The genes are TRBV25-1 and TRBJ1-1; D may be TRBD1 (6 bases). Trimming cost V 2 bases and J 8 bases, with 12 bases left between them. Germline loops: CDR1 MGHDK, CDR2 SYGVNS. There are 13 residues in the CDR3. CDR3 sequence reads: CASSEGGLGEAFF. The CDR3 DNA reads TGTGCCAGCAGTGAAGGGGGGCTTGGGGAAGCTTTCTTT.